These 32 T cell receptor beta chains came from one sample sequenced in a study of blood T cell repertoires in COVID-19 (dated by TCRdb to 2020 to 2021). Library preparation used the immunoSEQ multiplex PCR assay. Here the immuneACCESS table is served through TCRdb, limited to in-frame sequences with V and J called. Missing clones are a known gap in these copies; in checked studies unresolved V genes cover under half, and the rest lacks a known reason. The sample table records about 400,000 clones; about 89% of these occur just once. About 4.3% of the sample is held by the ten biggest clonotypes. The sample was peripheral blood. The receptors come from a woman aged 30 to 39 with acute or convalescent COVID-19.

The V call is TRBV18, the J call TRBJ1-5; D is undetermined. The CDR3 is made up of 13 amino acids. V was pared by 5 bases and J by 4 bases, with 9 bases between. Germline V gene lookup returns CDR1 KGHSH and CDR2 LQKENI. The CDR3: CASSGQVNQPQHF. In DNA, the CDR3 is TGTGCCAGCTCAGGCCAGGTAAATCAGCCCCAGCATTTT.

This clone was counted between two and nine times. The gene calls are TRBV28 and TRBJ2-7; 8 bases align to TRBD2. From germline, CDR1 is MDHEN and CDR2 SYDVKM. This CDR3 region has 16 residues. V lost 3 bases and J lost 3; bases outside the gene matches: 10. CDR3 sequence (DNA): TGTGCCAGCAGTTTCGAAGGCGGGGGGCTTTACTACGAGCAGTACTTC. The encoded protein is CASSFEGGGLYYEQYF.

The rearrangement joins TRBV9 to TRBJ2-3, with 8 bases fitting TRBD2. The CDR3 spans 16 residues. Germline V gives CDR1 SGDLS, CDR2 YYNGEE. The trim removed 4 bases at V and 3 bases at J, leaving 10 bases unmatched. This chain's CDR3 is CASSRSALAATDTQYF. CDR3 bases: TGTGCCAGCAGCCGGTCGGCACTAGCGGCAACAGATACGCAGTATTTT.

V gene TRBV7-2 combines with J gene TRBJ2-5; 8 bases map to TRBD1. From germline, CDR1 is SGHTA and CDR2 FQGNSA. The CDR3 loop spans 14 amino acids. Germline trimming cut 1 base from V and 5 bases from J; bases unmatched to any gene: 3. The CDR3 region has the DNA TGTGCCAGCAGCTTAGGACAGGGGATGGAGACCCAGTACTTC. As protein: CASSLGQGMETQYF.

The chain is built from TRBV28 and TRBJ2-7; the match to TRBD1 covers 9 bases. Germline trimming cut 6 bases from V and 2 bases from J; bases unmatched to any gene: 5. The length of the CDR3 is 14 residues. CDR1 and CDR2 from the germline V gene are MDHEN and SYDVKM. CDR3 protein: CASSHRQGAYEQYF. The CDR3 DNA reads TGTGCCAGCAGCCATCGACAGGGGGCCTACGAGCAGTACTTC. The whole variable domain, remainder taken from reference TRBV28 and TRBJ2-7, is DVKVTQSSRYLVKRTGEKVFLECVQDMDHENMFWYRQDPGLGLRLIYFSYDVKMKEKGDIPEGYSVSREKKERFSLILESASTNQTSMYLCASSHRQGAYEQYFGPGTRLTVT.

DNA for the CDR3: TGCGCCAGCAGCTTCACAGGGGTCGGGGCCAACGTCCTGACTTTC. The encoded protein is CASSFTGVGANVLTF. This sequence joins TRBV5-1 and TRBJ2-6; 7 nucleotides match TRBD1. V lost 2 bases and J lost 4; bases outside the gene matches: 3. This CDR3 spans 15 amino acids. Germline CDR1 is SGHRS and CDR2 is YFSETQ.

The V call is TRBV12-5, the J call TRBJ2-3, with 7 positions matching TRBD2. V was pared by 1 base and J by 6 bases, with 4 bases of the junction left unmatched. Germline assignment: CDR1 LGHNT and CDR2 FRNRAP. The CDR3 covers 14 residues. The CDR3: CASGLGRDYDTQYF. CDR3 nucleotides: TGTGCTAGTGGTTTGGGCCGGGACTACGATACGCAGTATTTT.

This sequence joins TRBV7-9 and TRBJ2-5, with TRBD1 as a possible D gene (6 bases). V was trimmed by 4 bases and J by 5 bases, leaving 20 bases between them. The CDR3 is 16 amino acids. Germline CDR1 reads SEHNR; CDR2 reads FQNEAQ (reference sequence). The CDR3, as DNA: TGTGCCAGCAGCTCTACAGTACAGGGCTTCGGGGAGACCCAGTACTTC. It encodes CASSSTVQGFGETQYF.

The chain links TRBV2 to TRBJ2-1; 11 positions match TRBD2. Germline V CDR1 and CDR2: SNHLY, FYNNEI. The CDR3 runs to 15 residues. J gave up 8 bases and V 7 bases, and 10 bases lay outside the gene matches. Here the CDR3 reads CASTQGSGGADEQFF. Written as DNA, the CDR3 is TGTGCCAGCACCCAAGGTAGCGGGGGGGCTGATGAGCAGTTCTTC. The full variable domain, its missing parts supplied by reference TRBV2 and TRBJ2-1, is EPEVTQTPSHQVTQMGQEVILRCVPISNHLYFYWYRQILGQKVEFLVSFYNNEISEKSEIFDDQFSVERPDGSNFTLKIRSTKLEDSAMYFCASTQGSGGADEQFFGPGTRLTVL.

J is TRBJ2-3 and V is TRBV18; 8 nucleotides align to TRBD1. The CDR3 extends over 16 amino acids. Germline assignment: CDR1 KGHSH and CDR2 LQKENI. The V and J ends lost 6 bases and 4 bases, in that order; junction bases with no gene match: 12. CDR3 DNA sequence: TGTGCCAGCTCTTACTCTCAGGGGGCGCTCGCAGATACGCAGTATTTT. Amino acids: CASSYSQGALADTQYF. Combining the CDR3 with reference TRBV18 and TRBJ2-3 gives the whole variable domain NAGVMQNPRHLVRRRGQEARLRCSPMKGHSHVYWYRQLPEEGLKFMVYLQKENIIDESGMPKERFSAEFPKEGPSILRIQQVVRGDSAAYFCASSYSQGALADTQYFGPGTRLTVL.

The chain has TRBV3-1 (or the pseudogene TRBV3-2) and TRBJ1-6; 8 nucleotides line up with TRBD1. The CDR3 covers 14 residues. CDR1 and CDR2 from the germline V gene are LGHDT and YNNKEL (reference sequence). V shed 4 bases and J 13 bases; nucleotides not matched to a gene: 9. This chain's CDR3 is CASSPRQGSMPLHF. Here the CDR3 DNA reads TGTGCCAGCAGCCCTCGACAGGGGTCGATGCCCCTCCACTTT.

This chain links TRBV3-1 (or the pseudogene TRBV3-2) with TRBJ1-1, with 7 bases aligning to TRBD1. This CDR3 is 19 amino acids long. Germline CDR1 is LGHDT and CDR2 is YNNKEL (reference sequence). After removal of 4 bases from V and 2 bases from J, the junction contained 19 bases not matched to a gene. CDR3 in DNA: TGTGCCAGCAGCCCCGTTCCGGGTTTCTTCGGGACAGTTAACACTGAAGCTTTCTTT. Translating gives CASSPVPGFFGTVNTEAFF.

The genes are TRBV27 and TRBJ1-6; D not resolved. The CDR3 is made up of 16 amino acids. Germline lookup yields CDR1 MNHEY and CDR2 SMNVEV (reference sequence). V was cut by 3 bases and J by 10 bases, with 19 bases left in between. The CDR3 nucleotides read TGTGCCAGCAGTTTGACCAGACTCACTGGCCGGTCACCCCTCCACTTT. Its protein is CASSLTRLTGRSPLHF.

The chain carries TRBV7-3 and TRBJ1-3; no clear D gene. This CDR3 contains 16 residues. The germline gives CDR1 SGHTA, CDR2 FQGTGA. Trimming removed 6 bases from V and 0 bases from J, with 15 bases in between. The CDR3 region is CASRPSSQASGNTIYF. The CDR3 region has the DNA TGTGCCAGCAGGCCTTCATCCCAGGCCTCTGGAAACACCATATATTTT.

The genes are TRBV9 and TRBJ1-2; TRBD1 is a possible D gene (6 bases). This CDR3 is built from 15 residues. Germline values: CDR1 SGDLS, CDR2 YYNGEE. V was clipped by 3 bases and J by 4 bases, with 16 bases between them. CDR3 nucleotide sequence: TGTGCCAGCAGCGGACAACAGGGTCCCGGCTATGGCTACACCTTC. This sequence encodes CASSGQQGPGYGYTF.

J is TRBJ1-1 and V is TRBV29-1; D perhaps matches TRBD1 (5 bases). CDR1 SQVTM and CDR2 ANQGSEA come from the germline V gene. Trimming took 6 bases from V and 4 from J, leaving 18 bases between them. This CDR3 is 14 amino acids long. CDR3 sequence: CSVGRLGGSTEAFF. CDR3 nucleotide sequence: TGCAGCGTCGGACGGCTGGGGGGGAGCACTGAAGCTTTCTTT.

The chain links TRBV18 to TRBJ2-1; 10 bases align to TRBD1. With V trimmed by 5 bases and J by 6 bases, 4 bases remained unmatched. The CDR3 length is 14 residues. The germline gives CDR1 KGHSH, CDR2 LQKENI. For the CDR3, the DNA is TGTGCCAGCTCAAAGGACAGGGGGATCAATGAGCAGTTCTTC. It encodes CASSKDRGINEQFF.

V and J are TRBV25-1 and TRBJ1-2; TRBD1 aligns across 9 bases. V shed 4 bases and J 7 bases; nucleotides not matched to a gene: 4. Germline CDR1 MGHDK, CDR2 SYGVNS. This CDR3 region has 13 residues. The CDR3 protein is CASSARQGGGYTF. For the CDR3, the DNA is TGTGCCAGCAGTGCGAGACAGGGGGGTGGCTACACCTTC.

The chain uses TRBV5-1 and TRBJ2-7; 9 nucleotides line up with TRBD1. The CDR3 sequence is 15 residues long. The V and J ends lost 0 bases and 5 bases, in that order; junction bases with no gene match: 6. Germline-derived CDR1 and CDR2 are SGHRS and YFSETQ. The CDR3 region is CASSLEGTGTHEQYF. CDR3 sequence (DNA): TGCGCCAGCAGCTTGGAGGGGACAGGGACCCACGAGCAGTACTTC.

The chain couples TRBV24-1 to TRBJ2-2; 8 bases map to TRBD2. Germline CDR1 reads KGHDR; CDR2 reads SFDVKD. The CDR3 loop spans 18 amino acids. V lost 3 bases and J lost 0; bases outside the gene matches: 8. This CDR3 is CATSDPGGGTSNTGELFF. The CDR3 coding sequence is TGTGCCACCAGTGATCCCGGGGGGGGGACCTCGAACACCGGGGAGCTGTTTTTT.

V usage is TRBV25-1 and J usage is TRBJ1-6, with 7 bases identical to TRBD1. This CDR3 comprises 17 residues. Per the germline V gene, CDR1 is MGHDK and CDR2 is SYGVNS. V trimming: 1 base; J trimming: 0 bases; junction bases outside the gene matches: 3. The CDR3 nucleotides are TGTGCCAGCAGTGAATTGCGGGACAGCTCCTATAATTCACCCCTCCACTTT. Its translation: CASSELRDSSYNSPLHF.

The rearrangement joins TRBV24-1 to TRBJ1-2, with 7 bases fitting TRBD1. The germline CDR1 and CDR2 sequences are KGHDR and SFDVKD. The CDR3 loop spans 13 amino acids. V gave up 7 bases and J gave up 2 bases; unmatched junction bases: 3. CDR3 residues: CATSTGQNYGYTF. The CDR3 nucleotides are TGTGCCACCAGCACGGGACAGAACTATGGCTACACCTTC.

The chain couples TRBV5-1 to TRBJ2-1; 9 bases align to TRBD1. Germline trimming cut 5 bases from V and 2 bases from J; bases unmatched to any gene: 5. The CDR3 totals 15 residues. Per germline, CDR1 SGHRS and CDR2 YFSETQ. CDR3 nucleotides: TGCGCCAGCAGTAGACAGGGGGTCACCTACAATGAGCAGTTCTTC. This translates into CASSRQGVTYNEQFF.

J is TRBJ2-3 and V is TRBV30, with 8 bases identical to TRBD1. The CDR3 is 12 residues long. Germline V gene sequence: CDR1 GTSNPN, CDR2 SVGIG (reference sequence). The ends lost 3 bases at V and 7 bases at J; junction bases unmatched: 3. The CDR3 is CAWSGQGNTQYF. Written as DNA, the CDR3 is TGTGCCTGGAGCGGACAGGGAAATACGCAGTATTTT. Variable domain in full (rest from reference TRBV30 and TRBJ2-3): SQTIHQWPATLVQPVGSPLSLECTVEGTSNPNLYWYRQAAGRGLQLLFYSVGIGQISSEVPQNLSASRPQDRQFILSSKKLLLSDSGFYLCAWSGQGNTQYFGPGTRLTVL.

This chain links TRBV6-6 with TRBJ1-1; the match to TRBD1 covers 12 bases. The germline CDR1 and CDR2 sequences are MNHNY and SVGAGI (reference sequence). Unmatched junction bases numbered 11, after V lost 2 bases and J lost 10 bases. The CDR3 runs to 16 residues. The chain's CDR3 is CASSYGSGTGGGGAFF. The CDR3 region has the DNA TGTGCCAGCAGTTACGGGTCCGGGACAGGGGGCGGGGGAGCTTTCTTT.

The genes are TRBV29-1 and TRBJ1-2; D call uncertain. In germline, CDR1 is SQVTM, CDR2 ANQGSEA. CDR3 length: 10 residues. V lost 2 bases and J lost 5, with 3 bases in between. The CDR3 sequence is CSVEQYGYTF. Written as DNA, the CDR3 is TGCAGCGTTGAACAATATGGCTACACCTTC.

The chain employs TRBV24-1 and TRBJ1-1, with D maybe TRBD1 (6 bases). CDR3 length: 13 residues. Trimming removed 10 bases at V and 4 bases at J, with 15 bases between. Per germline, CDR1 KGHDR and CDR2 SFDVKD. The CDR3 coding sequence is TGTGCCACTCTGGACAGTTCGGGCACTGAAGCTTTCTTT. The encoded protein is CATLDSSGTEAFF.

The chain links TRBV30 to TRBJ1-5; perhaps TRBD1 as D (6 bases). Germline loops: CDR1 GTSNPN, CDR2 SVGIG (reference sequence). The V end was cut by 1 base, the J end by 6 bases, with 10 bases between. The CDR3 contains 13 residues. The CDR3 DNA sequence: TGTGCCTGGAGTGCCGGACAGAGTCAGCCCCAGCATTTT. It translates to CAWSAGQSQPQHF.

The chain has TRBV4-1 and TRBJ2-7; weak D call: TRBD1 (5 bases). This CDR3 is built from 14 residues. Germline CDR1 and CDR2: MGHRA and YSYEKL. Trimming took 1 base from V and 6 from J, leaving 13 bases between them. CDR3 sequence: CASSQVGVKGEQYF. As DNA, the CDR3 is TGCGCCAGCAGCCAAGTAGGGGTTAAAGGCGAGCAGTACTTC.

The chain recombines TRBV7-2 with TRBJ2-1; TRBD2 might be the D (5 bases). This CDR3 has 15 amino acids. CDR1 is SGHTA, CDR2 FQGNSA, per germline. The V gene lost 3 bases and the J gene lost 4 bases, with 13 bases spanning the gap. The CDR3, as DNA: TGTGCCAGCAGCTTCATCGGGATACAATACAATGAGCAGTTCTTC. This encodes CASSFIGIQYNEQFF.

The gene calls are TRBV5-4 and TRBJ2-1; 12 positions match TRBD2. CDR3 length equals 19 residues. CDR1 and CDR2 from the germline V gene are SGHNT and YYREEE (reference sequence). V lost 0 bases and J lost 5; bases outside the gene matches: 12. Here the CDR3 reads CASSLGRRLAGGPDNEQFF. The CDR3 DNA sequence: TGTGCCAGCAGCTTGGGTAGGAGGCTAGCGGGGGGGCCCGACAATGAGCAGTTCTTC.

This chain uses TRBV5-4 with TRBJ2-3; tentatively, D is TRBD1 (5 bases). The CDR3 consists of 14 residues. Germline lookup yields CDR1 SGHNT and CDR2 YYREEE (reference sequence). The germline V and J ends were trimmed by 1 base and 1 base, with 7 bases remaining between them. The DNA for the CDR3 is TGTGCCAGCAGCTTGAGCAGGGGCACAGATACGCAGTATTTT. It translates to CASSLSRGTDTQYF.